These 25 T cell receptor beta chains were all obtained from the same sample, sequenced in a study of cytomegalovirus exposure and HLA in healthy donors (dated by TCRdb to 2017 to 2019). The library came from the immunoSEQ multiplex PCR assay. For the multiplex PCR, a mixture combining 60 forward primers for TCR Vbeta segments and 13 reverse primers for TCR Jbeta segments was used. Here the immuneACCESS table is served through TCRdb, limited to in-frame sequences with V and J called. Missing clones are a known gap in these copies; in checked studies unresolved V genes cover under half, and the rest lacks a known reason. This sample's clone table shows approximately 92,000 clones. 3% to 4% of the sample goes to the ten largest clones. Sequencing used PBMCs. The receptor set was obtained from a woman aged 25 to 45 in good health and CMV-seronegative.

CDR3 protein: CASSLRQGKNIQYF. Written as DNA, the CDR3 is TGTGCCAGCAGTTTAAGGCAGGGGAAAAACATTCAGTACTTC. V gene TRBV28 combines with J gene TRBJ2-4; tentatively, D is TRBD1 (6 bases). Germline V lookup: CDR1 MDHEN, CDR2 SYDVKM. Trimming took off 2 bases at V and 4 bases at J, with 9 bases between the two ends. The CDR3 runs 14 residues.

The J gene is TRBJ2-5, the V gene TRBV10-3; the match to TRBD2 covers 7 bases. The CDR3 has 14 residues. Unmatched junction bases numbered 11, after V lost 9 bases and J lost 4 bases. Looked up from germline, CDR1 is ENHRY and CDR2 is SYGVKD. In DNA, the CDR3 is TGTGCCATGGCCGACGGGGGGACGAGAGAGACCCAGTACTTC. Amino acid sequence: CAMADGGTRETQYF.

The chain uses TRBV23-1 and TRBJ2-2; 9 nucleotides line up with TRBD1. TRBV23-1 is an ORF, and what it does is uncertain. CDR3 length: 15 residues. The junction had 2 bases not matched to a gene; V was cut back by 0 bases and J by 6 bases. Here the CDR3 DNA reads TGCGCCAGCAGTCAATCTGGGACAGGGCCCGGGGAGCTGTTTTTT. Amino acids: CASSQSGTGPGELFF.

On this clone: This CDR3 is also generated by other DNA sequences in the sample. This chain joins TRBV6-5 and TRBJ1-1; no firm D call. This CDR3 has 14 amino acids. Germline V lookup: CDR1 MNHEY, CDR2 SVGAGI. Trimming took off 6 bases at V and 2 bases at J, with 13 bases between the two ends. This chain's CDR3 is CASSYGGGNTEAFF. The CDR3 bases are TGTGCCAGCAGCTACGGAGGCGGAAACACTGAAGCTTTCTTT.

The V and J genes are TRBV5-1 and TRBJ2-1, with 8 bases aligning to TRBD2. The CDR3 is 16 residues long. J gave up 2 bases and V 4 bases, and 8 bases lay outside the gene matches. Germline CDR1 and CDR2: SGHRS and YFSETQ. The CDR3 DNA sequence: TGCGCCAGCAGCCTCGCGGGACTAGGGGCCTACAATGAGCAGTTCTTC. Encoded protein: CASSLAGLGAYNEQFF. Using reference TRBV5-1 and TRBJ2-1 for the parts outside the CDR3, the full variable domain is KAGVTQTPRYLIKTRGQQVTLSCSPISGHRSVSWYQQTPGQGLQFLFEYFSETQRNKGNFPGRFSGRQFSNSRSEMNVSTLELGDSALYLCASSLAGLGAYNEQFFGPGTRLTVL.

The CDR3 spells CASSEFGSSYNEQFF. The DNA of the CDR3 is TGTGCCAGCAGTGAATTTGGGAGCTCCTACAATGAGCAGTTCTTC. The rearrangement uses TRBV6-1 and TRBJ2-1; TRBD2 is a possible D gene (5 bases). V dropped 2 bases and J dropped 0 bases, with 8 bases sitting between them. The CDR3 runs 15 residues. The V gene's germline CDR1 is MNHNS and CDR2 SASEGT.

The gene calls are TRBV15 and TRBJ1-1; no definite D call. V lost 0 bases to trimming and J lost 0 bases, with 8 bases between them. Looked up from germline, CDR1 is LNHNV and CDR2 is YYDKDF (reference sequence). The CDR3 totals 15 residues. CDR3 loop: CATSREEALNTEAFF. The CDR3 region has the DNA TGTGCCACCAGCAGAGAGGAGGCGCTGAACACTGAAGCTTTCTTT. Filled out from reference TRBV15 and TRBJ1-1, the complete variable domain reads DAMVIQNPRYQVTQFGKPVTLSCSQTLNHNVMYWYQQKSSQAPKLLFHYYDKDFNNEADTPDNFQSRRPNTSFCFLDIRSPGLGDTAMYLCATSREEALNTEAFFGQGTRLTVV.

This rearrangement joins TRBV11-2 to TRBJ2-1; D is perhaps TRBD2 (5 bases). Trimming pared 5 bases from V and 0 bases from J, leaving 11 bases between. Germline V lookup: CDR1 SGHAT, CDR2 FQNNGV. CDR3 size: 15 residues. CDR3 sequence (DNA): TGTGCCAGCAGCCGAGCGGTGAGCTCCTACAATGAGCAGTTCTTC. The encoded protein is CASSRAVSSYNEQFF.

In DNA form, the CDR3 reads TGTGCCAGCGGCGGGACTATCGGAGCCCAAGAGACCCAGTACTTC. It is translated as CASGGTIGAQETQYF. The chain employs TRBV6-4 and TRBJ2-5; 7 positions match TRBD2. Per germline, CDR1 MRHNA and CDR2 SNTAGT. The CDR3 extends over 15 amino acids. Losses at the gene ends were 8 bases for V and 1 base for J; bases not matched to a gene: 10.

This chain uses TRBV18 with TRBJ2-7; the match to TRBD2 covers 12 bases. The CDR3 sequence is 14 residues long. CDR1 and CDR2 (germline): KGHSH, LQKENI. The ends lost 2 bases at V and 8 bases at J; junction bases unmatched: 4. The DNA for the CDR3 is TGTGCCAGCTCACCAGGGACTAGCGGGCGGCAGCAGTACTTC. Its protein is CASSPGTSGRQQYF.

The V and J genes are TRBV2 and TRBJ1-5, with TRBD1 matching 7 bases. V was pared by 6 bases and J by 5 bases, with 7 bases of the junction left unmatched. This CDR3 has 14 amino acids. CDR1 and CDR2 from the germline V gene are SNHLY and FYNNEI. The CDR3 DNA reads as TGTGCCAGCAGGCAAGGGACAGCAGATCAGCCCCAGCATTTT. Its translation: CASRQGTADQPQHF. Variable domain in full (rest from reference TRBV2 and TRBJ1-5): EPEVTQTPSHQVTQMGQEVILRCVPISNHLYFYWYRQILGQKVEFLVSFYNNEISEKSEIFDDQFSVERPDGSNFTLKIRSTKLEDSAMYFCASRQGTADQPQHFGDGTRLSIL.

The chain joins TRBV28 to TRBJ1-1; the D gene is possibly TRBD1 (6 bases). With 6 bases removed from V and 4 bases from J, the gap between germline ends came to 15 bases. There are 14 residues in the CDR3. Germline V gene sequence: CDR1 MDHEN, CDR2 SYDVKM. As DNA, the CDR3 is TGTGCCAGCAGAGGATGGGGGCGAGGCACTGAAGCTTTCTTT. It codes for CASRGWGRGTEAFF.

The V gene is TRBV5-4, the J gene TRBJ2-7, with D tentatively TRBD2 (7 bases). The germline CDR1 and CDR2 sequences are SGHNT and YYREEE (reference sequence). The CDR3 totals 15 residues. V shed 4 bases and J shed 3 bases, with 17 bases lying between them. CDR3 loop: CASSRGGSENYEQYF. CDR3 bases: TGTGCCAGCAGCAGGGGGGGTAGCGAGAACTACGAGCAGTACTTC.

The chain is built from TRBV11-2 and TRBJ2-3; D call uncertain. There are 16 residues in the CDR3. V lost 5 bases and J 0 bases, leaving 15 bases between the germline ends. CDR1 and CDR2 from the germline V gene are SGHAT and FQNNGV. The DNA of the CDR3 is TGTGCCAGCAGCCCATCGCGGCGGTCCAGCACAGATACGCAGTATTTT. Encoded protein: CASSPSRRSSTDTQYF.

V gene TRBV5-4 combines with J gene TRBJ1-1; 8 bases map to TRBD1. The CDR3 covers 14 residues. Germline values: CDR1 SGHNT, CDR2 YYREEE (reference sequence). The ends lost 2 bases at V and 3 bases at J; junction bases unmatched: 3. As DNA, the CDR3 is TGTGCCAGCAGCTTCAGGGGGCGCGACACTGAAGCTTTCTTT. It translates to CASSFRGRDTEAFF. Drawing the rest from reference TRBV5-4 and TRBJ1-1, the complete variable domain is ETGVTQSPTHLIKTRGQQVTLRCSSQSGHNTVSWYQQALGQGPQFIFQYYREEENGRGNFPPRFSGLQFPNYSSELNVNALELDDSALYLCASSFRGRDTEAFFGQGTRLTVV.

The CDR3 DNA is TGTGCCAGCAGTGAGGCGGAGAACACCGGGGAGCTGTTTTTT. Translated: CASSEAENTGELFF. This rearrangement joins TRBV6-4 to TRBJ2-2; no definite D call. V shed 3 bases and J shed 1 base, with 6 bases lying between them. The CDR3 consists of 14 residues. The germline V gene has CDR1 MRHNA and CDR2 SNTAGT.

This chain connects TRBV5-1 to TRBJ2-7, with 15 positions matching TRBD2. This CDR3 comprises 16 residues. Germline-derived CDR1 and CDR2 are SGHRS and YFSETQ. The trim removed 3 bases at V and 5 bases at J, leaving 6 bases unmatched. CDR3 region: CASSSRTSGGAHEQYF. CDR3 nucleotides: TGCGCCAGCAGCTCAAGGACTAGCGGGGGGGCCCACGAGCAGTACTTC.

V gene TRBV11-3 combines with J gene TRBJ2-1, with unresolved D. Trimming cost V 3 bases and J 6 bases, with 9 bases left between them. CDR3 length: 13 residues. CDR1 is SGHNT, CDR2 YENEEA, per germline. In DNA form, the CDR3 reads TGTGCCAGCAGCTTGACTGTAATCAATGAGCAGTTCTTC. Translated: CASSLTVINEQFF.

V gene TRBV7-2 combines with J gene TRBJ1-1; 8 bases fit TRBD1. V gave up 3 bases and J gave up 4 bases; unmatched junction bases: 4. From germline, CDR1 is SGHTA and CDR2 FQGNSA. The CDR3 has 14 amino acids. In nucleotides, the CDR3 is TGTGCCAGCAGCTTCCAGGGGGCAGTCACTGAAGCTTTCTTT. It encodes CASSFQGAVTEAFF.

Comments on this clone: The sample has other DNA sequences that encode this CDR3 too. This chain connects TRBV6-4 to TRBJ2-1; 7 bases are shared with TRBD1. V shed 0 bases, J shed 3 bases, and the junction held 2 bases outside the gene matches. From germline, CDR1 is MRHNA and CDR2 SNTAGT. The CDR3 runs to 15 residues. CDR3 in amino acids: CASSDSTGYYNEQFF. The DNA for the CDR3 is TGTGCCAGCAGTGACTCGACAGGGTACTACAATGAGCAGTTCTTC.

The rearrangement joins TRBV4-2 to TRBJ2-1; TRBD1 agrees at 7 bases. Germline loops: CDR1 LGHNA, CDR2 YNFKEQ. Trimming at V came to 4 bases and at J to 3 bases, leaving 6 bases not matched to a gene. CDR3 size: 15 residues. CDR3 residues: CASSRTGTDYNEQFF. The DNA of the CDR3 is TGTGCCAGCAGCCGCACCGGGACAGACTACAATGAGCAGTTCTTC.

The chain combines TRBV11-3 with TRBJ2-5, with 9 bases aligning to TRBD1. The CDR3 spans 15 residues. Germline CDR1 is SGHNT and CDR2 is YENEEA. V gave up 5 bases and J gave up 5 bases; unmatched junction bases: 9. The CDR3 loop reads CASSPRQGGIETQYF. The DNA of the CDR3 is TGTGCCAGCAGCCCGAGACAGGGGGGAATTGAGACCCAGTACTTC. Filled out from reference TRBV11-3 and TRBJ2-5, the complete variable domain reads EAGVVQSPRYKIIEKKQPVAFWCNPISGHNTLYWYLQNLGQGPELLIRYENEEAVDDSQLPKDRFSAERLKGVDSTLKIQPAELGDSAVYLCASSPRQGGIETQYFGPGTRLLVL.

The chain is built from TRBV11-2 and TRBJ2-5; D may be TRBD2 (6 bases). The ends were cut back, 4 bases at V and 4 bases at J, with 13 bases in the middle. Germline loops: CDR1 SGHAT, CDR2 FQNNGV. There are 14 residues in the CDR3. CDR3 in amino acids: CASSSPDGRETQYF. In nucleotides, the CDR3 is TGTGCCAGCAGCTCCCCTGACGGGAGAGAGACCCAGTACTTC.

With regard to this clone: Within the sample, other DNA sequences also encode this same CDR3. The chain employs TRBV19 and TRBJ2-5; TRBD1 might be the D (5 bases). Between the trimmed V and J ends, which lost 3 bases and 2 bases, there was a span of 10 bases. Germline lookup yields CDR1 LNHDA and CDR2 SQIVND (reference sequence). The CDR3 covers 14 residues. The CDR3 sequence is CASSIPGLQETQYF. The CDR3, as DNA: TGTGCCAGTAGTATCCCAGGGTTGCAAGAGACCCAGTACTTC.

The rearrangement uses TRBV11-2 and TRBJ1-1, with D tentatively TRBD1 (5 bases). In germline, CDR1 is SGHAT, CDR2 FQNNGV. The CDR3 spans 13 residues. Trimming removed 7 bases from V and 6 bases from J, with 15 bases in between. The CDR3 protein is CASKSNRRAEAFF. As DNA, the CDR3 is TGTGCCAGCAAGTCTAACAGGCGCGCTGAAGCTTTCTTT. Drawing the rest from reference TRBV11-2 and TRBJ1-1, the complete variable domain is EAGVAQSPRYKIIEKRQSVAFWCNPISGHATLYWYQQILGQGPKLLIQFQNNGVVDDSQLPKDRFSAERLKGVDSTLKIQPAKLEDSAVYLCASKSNRRAEAFFGQGTRLTVV.